This TCR beta chain appears in the sequencing data of a study of blood T cell repertoires in COVID-19. As for the study in general: The samples span acute and convalescent COVID-19 from the United States, Italy and Spain. T cells, B-cell-depleted T cells, or PBMCs supplied cDNA or gDNA.

This CDR3 spans 15 amino acids. Looked up from germline, CDR1 is SGHTA and CDR2 is FQGTGA. Unmatched junction bases numbered 3, after V lost 5 bases and J lost 0 bases. The Seattle patients, enrolled during active infection, were followed longitudinally. In the authors' methods: Counts of nucleated cells, estimated from reference gene primer amplification, were obtained. The method was immunoSEQ multiplex PCR; TCRdb's version includes in-frame clones alone and lacks a portion of them. That table furnishes V, J and clone size, whereas the DNA furnished D and trimming. The sample has 150,000 to 200,000 clones; 80% to 90% are singletons. On this clone: Other DNA sequences of this sample code for an identical CDR3.

The sequence came from a woman aged 80 or over with COVID-19, enrolled during active disease. The chain couples TRBV7-3 to TRBJ2-1; TRBD1 agrees at 8 bases. The sequenced material came from peripheral blood. CDR3 protein: CASSPDRGSYNEQFF. The DNA for the CDR3 is TGTGCCAGCAGCCCAGACAGGGGCTCCTACAATGAGCAGTTCTTC. The whole variable domain, remainder taken from reference TRBV7-3 and TRBJ2-1, is GAGVSQTPSNKVTEKGKYVELRCDPISGHTALYWYRQSLGQGPEFLIYFQGTGAADDSGLPNDRFFAVRPEGSVSTLKIQRTERGDSAVYLCASSPDRGSYNEQFFGPGTRLTVL.